Listed here is a single TCR beta chain. Its specific antigen is unknown. Per-base qualities were not stored, and no clone one base away is much larger. The source of the sample is a study of blood T cell repertoires in COVID-19 (dated by TCRdb to between 2020 and 2021). About the study as a whole: Samples covering the acute and convalescent phases of COVID-19 were provided by collaborators in the United States, Italy and Spain. The prospective study material was composed of cDNA or gDNA derived from T cells, B-cell-depleted T cells, or PBMCs. Samples came from the ongoing ImmuneRACE study (first 160 participants) plus 1,254 subjects from 6 global collaborators. The repertoires were released in a freely available public database intended as a resource for research on the immune response to SARS-CoV-2. A de-identified subject ID, COVID-19 status, age in years and sex were almost always included in the sample metadata. Subjects who had been exposed to COVID-19, were actively infected with it, or had recovered from it provided the deeply sampled blood TCRbeta repertoires that made up the dataset. Where available, HLA class I and class II types were taken from metadata supplied by the sample provider and were not determined by assay-based typing. The investigation overall reported the following: How much clinical and demographic metadata was included differed by source and by participant, and the metadata was provided uncurated.

A distance of 9 bases separates the germline ends of V and J, which lose 0 bases and 0 bases respectively. Taken from cysteine to phenylalanine, the CDR3 has 15 residues. CDR3 DNA is the only sequence kept; it has 45 bases, read in frame from the first base. Taken from the germline V gene (reference sequence), the CDR1 and CDR2 loops are LGHDT and YNNKEL. Samples from volunteer blood donors who had recovered from COVID-19 were contributed by a second Seattle source. Collaborating institutions collected whole blood in K2EDTA tubes following their own protocols. For TCRbeta analysis, collaborators shipped samples in one of three forms: frozen whole blood, isolated PBMCs, or DNA extracted from either of those sample types. The immunoSEQ Assay, a bias-controlled multiplex PCR, was used to amplify TCRbeta CDR3 regions from genomic DNA. Concerning the study's data processing: Within the assay, amplification of reference gene primers was used to estimate how many nucleated cells each sample contained. To quantify the absolute abundance of each unique TCRbeta CDR3 rearrangement, sequence reads were collapsed and filtered. For each sample, productive Simpson clonality was calculated by taking the square root of Simpson's diversity index across productive rearrangements. TCRdb limited this immuneACCESS table to in-frame rearrangements with V and J called. A share of clones is missing; checked studies link under half to unresolved V genes, and the rest is unexplained. V and J calls plus clone size are reproduced from that table; the DNA served to infer D and trimming. The sample table shows under 350,000 clones, and less than 90% are seen once. In total, the top ten clones hold 3.5% to 5.5% of the sample.

This TCR derives from a man aged 60 to 75 who had recovered from COVID-19. Material: peripheral blood. The chain is encoded by TRBV3-1 (or the pseudogene TRBV3-2) joined to TRBJ2-7, and TRBD2 may be the D gene, going by 6 matching bases. The CDR3 protein is CASSQEMGGSYEQYF. The nucleotide sequence reads as follows: TGTGCCAGCAGCCAAGAGATGGGGGGCTCCTACGAGCAGTACTTC.